This T cell receptor (beta chain) came from a study of T cells in Graves' hyperthyroidism and ophthalmopathy. RNA transcripts provided the source from which TCR beta CDR3 regions were amplified. HTBI primers drove first-round RT-PCR of the TCR CDR3. MiXCR, applied by TCRdb to the multiplex PCR reads, yields one record per CDR3 protein. The sample holds 350,000 to 400,000 distinct CDR3 sequences, around 18% seen once. Per germline, CDR1 DFQATT and CDR2 SNEGSKA (reference sequence). Trimming pared 3 bases from V and 5 bases from J, leaving 10 bases between. The CDR3 is 13 amino acids. This clonotype has a count of ten or more. Each ophthalmopathy patient scored at least 3 on the Clinical Activity Score and at least 4 on NOSPECS grade, with duration under 3 months.

Input material: blood. The chain uses TRBV20-1 and TRBJ2-2, with D perhaps matching TRBD1 (6 bases). This sequence originates from a man younger than 30 with Graves' ophthalmopathy. The CDR3 loop reads CSASLQGTGELFF. The CDR3 DNA reads as TGCAGTGCTAGCCTACAGGGAACCGGGGAGCTGTTTTTT.